This TCR beta chain was retrieved from a study of cytomegalovirus exposure and HLA in healthy donors. This clone was found once. CDR3 length: 14 amino acids. The ends lost 5 bases at V and 6 bases at J; junction bases unmatched: 8. Germline V gene data show CDR1 as MDHEN and CDR2 as SYDVKM. Both 60 Vbeta primers and 13 Jbeta primers went into the PCR. Some clones are missing from TCRdb's copy, which holds only in-frame ones; the method was immunoSEQ multiplex PCR. Here the sample spans roughly 130,000 clones, 81% being singletons. The clonotype originates from a woman aged 40 to 55 in good health and CMV-seropositive. The sequenced sample consisted of PBMCs. V gene TRBV28 combines with J gene TRBJ1-1, with TRBD1 matching over 8 bases. The CDR3 DNA follows: TGTGCCAGCAGTCATACAGGGGGTAAGGCTGAAGCTTTCTTT. It codes for CASSHTGGKAEAFF.